This entry is about one T cell receptor beta chain. Germline CDR1 SGDLS, CDR2 YYNGEE. Trimming took 3 bases from V and 2 from J, leaving 11 bases between them. The CDR3 is 14 amino acids. The sample belongs to a study of control samples from healthy donors and cancer patients. Sequencing was performed with immunoSEQ multiplex PCR; in TCRdb, only in-frame clones are kept and a portion is missing. The table records about 51,000 clones, roughly 90% of them present only once. The rearrangement links TRBV9 to TRBJ1-1; tentative D call: TRBD1 (6 bases). Sequences were obtained from PBMCs. This TCR derives from a man aged 50-59 years with head and neck cancer. The chain's CDR3 is CASSGQVSNTEAFF. CDR3 coding DNA: TGTGCCAGCAGCGGACAGGTGTCAAACACTGAAGCTTTCTTT.